This TCR beta chain was found in a study of post-analysis software for immune sequencing data. Turning to the study itself: In terms of disease course, relapsing-remitting, secondary progressive and progressive-relapsing multiple sclerosis were included. Study-level points and caveats: Patients showed TRBV5-6, TRBV5-1 and TRBV20-1 among roughly 5 TRBV segments more frequent than in controls. Controls' normalized Chao1 diversity significantly exceeded that of multiple sclerosis patients. Samples sharing a preparation batch grouped tightly together when assessed by F measure.

V gave up 3 bases and J gave up 6 bases; unmatched junction bases: 4. Per the germline V gene, CDR1 is SGHTA and CDR2 is FQGNSA. CDR3 size: 14 residues. Notes on this clonotype: Its antigen is still unknown.

Built from TCR beta cDNA, the libraries had unique molecular identifiers in them. Each CDR3 protein is one row after TCRdb ran MiXCR on the PCR reads. This table holds roughly 150,000 distinct CDR3 sequences, roughly 34% found once. This TCR was sampled from a girl aged 10 to 17 with multiple sclerosis. The material was blood, obtained after autologous hematopoietic stem cell transplantation. This sequence joins TRBV7-2 and TRBJ2-7, with 11 bases lining up with TRBD1. The CDR3 nucleotides are TGTGCCAGCAGCTTGAGGACAGGGGGCCTCGAGCAGTACTTC. Amino acids: CASSLRTGGLEQYF.